This T cell receptor (beta chain) was identified in a study of shared clonotypes between healthy human individuals. Notes on the study in general: Represented diversity, genetic and exposure-history alike, was limited by few donors.

Only CD45RO-negative cells positively selected for CCR7 counted as naive CD8 cells, so terminally differentiated effector memory CD45RA+ cells were excluded. The CDR3 is 14 amino acids. The V gene's germline CDR1 is ENHRY and CDR2 SYGVKD. Profiling relied on immunoSEQ multiplex PCR, and the TCRdb table lists in-frame clones only, not all of them. The sample includes roughly 2.1 million clones, approximately 94% seen only once; the top ten take under 2%. This clone was counted a few times. Its antigen remains unknown. Mismatch with germline at one junction end may stem from a read error. The sequenced material came from naive CD8+ T cells from PBMCs. The rearrangement uses TRBV10-3 and TRBJ1-1; D is perhaps TRBD1 (6 bases). The clonotype originates from a man younger than 30 in good health. Some clones in this sample may be carry-over from other donors' samples. CDR3 sequence: CAITEDSMNTEAFF. The CDR3 DNA follows: TGTGCCATCACTGAGGACAGCATGAACACTGAAGCTTTCTTT.